One T cell receptor (beta chain) is described in this entry. No antigen is known for it. No base quality values were provided; no much bigger clone lies one nucleotide off. The collaborating institutions used their own protocols to collect whole blood in K2EDTA tubes. Collaborator samples were shipped for TCRbeta analysis as frozen whole blood, isolated PBMCs, or DNA extracted from either sample type. In the germline V gene (reference sequence), CDR1 corresponds to LNHDA and CDR2 to SQIVND. Taken from cysteine to phenylalanine, the CDR3 has 14 residues. Of all the DNA, just the CDR3 is kept, 42 bases in frame from base 1. The germline ends are 10 bases apart after V is trimmed by 3 bases and J by 2 bases. The sample originates from a study of blood T cell repertoires in COVID-19 (dated by TCRdb to 2019 to 2021). Study-level background: Collaborator samples came from the United States, Italy and Spain and covered acute and convalescent phases of COVID-19. The material from the prospective study consisted of cDNA or gDNA derived from T cells, B-cell-depleted T cells, or PBMCs. Subjects who had been exposed to COVID-19, were actively infected with it, or had recovered from it provided the deeply sampled blood TCRbeta repertoires that made up the dataset. The repertoires were released in a freely available public database meant as a resource for research on the immune response to SARS-CoV-2. The samples were drawn from the first 160 participants of the ongoing ImmuneRACE study and from 1,254 subjects provided by 6 global collaborators. A de-identified subject ID, COVID-19 status, age in years and sex were almost always included in the sample metadata. Where available, HLA class I and class II types were obtained from metadata supplied by the sample provider rather than from assay-based typing. What the authors observed across the whole study: The quantity of clinical and demographic metadata differed by source and by participant and was supplied without curation.

TCRbeta CDR3 regions were amplified from genomic DNA using the immunoSEQ Assay, a bias-controlled multiplex PCR. Per the authors' processing: Within the assay, amplification of reference gene primers was used to estimate how many nucleated cells each sample contained. To quantify the absolute abundance of each unique TCRbeta CDR3 rearrangement, sequence reads were collapsed and filtered. For each sample, productive Simpson clonality was calculated as the square root of Simpson's diversity index across productive rearrangements. TCRdb took this table from immuneACCESS and kept in-frame rearrangements with V and J called. Such tables lack part of the clones; where checked against another copy, unresolved V genes explain under half of the gap, and the rest is unexplained. V and J calls and clone size are copied from that table; D and trimming were computed from the DNA. Within this sample are approximately 63,000 clones, with about nine tenths of them counted one time only. Around 9% of the sample is in the top ten clones.

Sequences were obtained from peripheral blood. The receptor was isolated from a human donor in a cohort sampled during active COVID-19. The sequence is built from TRBV19 and TRBJ1-2, with TRBD1 perhaps the D gene, on 6 matching bases. The CDR3 is CASSIGGQNYGYTF. In nucleotides, the sequence is TGTGCCAGTAGTATCGGGGGGCAGAACTATGGCTACACCTTC.